A selection of T cell receptor beta chains follows, all from one sample in a study of PD-1 blockade in classical Hodgkin lymphoma. Here immunoSEQ multiplex PCR was the method, and the copy in TCRdb shows in-frame clones only, minus some. Altogether 40,000 to 65,000 clones are present, more than 65% being singletons, with the ten largest covering 15% to 20%. Sequencing used peripheral blood mononuclear cells (PBMCs), obtained at baseline. The receptors were gathered from a human donor with classical Hodgkin lymphoma. Both conserved end residues are part of each CDR3. D genes are given only for firm matches. Only some rows state a clone size, as once, few, many or a class for expanded clones.

J gene: TRBJ2-5
V gene: TRBV4-3
D gene: TRBD2
clone size: -
CDR3 protein: CASSLGTSEGETQYF
CDR3 DNA: TGCGCCAGCAGCCTCGGGACTAGTGAGGGGGAGACCCAGTACTTC

J gene: TRBJ2-1
V gene: TRBV9
D gene: TRBD1
clone size: -
CDR3 protein: CASSVGGDRVDEQFF
CDR3 DNA: TGTGCCAGCAGCGTAGGGGGGGACAGGGTAGATGAGCAGTTCTTC

J gene: TRBJ2-6
V gene: TRBV6-5
D gene: -
clone size: -
CDR3 protein: CASSHNKMGANVLTF
CDR3 DNA: TGTGCCAGCAGTCACAACAAAATGGGGGCCAACGTCCTGACTTTC

J gene: TRBJ1-2
V gene: TRBV27
D gene: TRBD1
clone size: -
CDR3 protein: CASKTGYDGYTF
CDR3 DNA: TGTGCCAGCAAGACAGGGTATGATGGCTACACCTTC

J gene: TRBJ2-1
V gene: TRBV30
D gene: TRBD1
clone size: -
CDR3 protein: CAWGRKGQSYNEQFF
CDR3 DNA: TGTGCCTGGGGAAGAAAGGGACAGAGCTACAATGAGCAGTTCTTC

J gene: TRBJ1-1
V gene: TRBV7-9
D gene: -
clone size: -
CDR3 protein: CASSTHTGQFNTEAFF
CDR3 DNA: TGTGCCAGCAGCACGCACACCGGACAGTTTAACACTGAAGCTTTCTTT

J gene: TRBJ2-3
V gene: TRBV27
D gene: -
clone size: -
CDR3 protein: CASSSTRVTSRDTQYF
CDR3 DNA: TGTGCCAGCAGTTCCACCCGAGTAACTAGCCGGGATACGCAGTATTTT

J gene: TRBJ1-5
V gene: TRBV29-1
D gene: -
clone size: -
CDR3 protein: CSVAVSGNQPQHF
CDR3 DNA: TGCAGCGTTGCAGTGTCAGGAAATCAGCCCCAGCATTTT

J gene: TRBJ2-1
V gene: TRBV6-6
D gene: TRBD1
clone size: -
CDR3 protein: CASSTDRDEQFF
CDR3 DNA: TGTGCCAGCAGTACGGACAGGGACGAGCAGTTCTTC

J gene: TRBJ1-1
V gene: TRBV27
D gene: -
clone size: -
CDR3 protein: CASSPGPSNTEAFF
CDR3 DNA: TGTGCCAGCAGTCCGGGACCGTCGAACACTGAAGCTTTCTTT

J gene: TRBJ2-3
V gene: TRBV5-6
D gene: -
clone size: -
CDR3 protein: CASSFPSRSTDTQYF
CDR3 DNA: TGTGCCAGCAGCTTCCCCTCCCGCAGCACAGATACGCAGTATTTT

J gene: TRBJ1-5
V gene: TRBV6-1
D gene: -
clone size: few
CDR3 protein: CASSDAGTGNQPQHF
CDR3 DNA: TGTGCCAGCAGTGACGCCGGGACGGGCAATCAGCCCCAGCATTTT

J gene: TRBJ2-1
V gene: TRBV7-2
D gene: -
clone size: -
CDR3 protein: CASHRGIHEQFF
CDR3 DNA: TGTGCCAGCCACCGGGGTATCCATGAGCAGTTCTTC

J gene: TRBJ2-3
V gene: TRBV9
D gene: TRBD2
clone size: -
CDR3 protein: CASSPSGTRQRVDTQYF
CDR3 DNA: TGTGCCAGCAGCCCCTCAGGGACTAGGCAAAGGGTTGATACGCAGTATTTT

J gene: TRBJ1-1
V gene: TRBV19
D gene: -
clone size: -
CDR3 protein: CASRARGTEAFF
CDR3 DNA: TGTGCCAGTAGGGCAAGGGGCACTGAAGCTTTCTTT

J gene: TRBJ1-2
V gene: TRBV7-2
D gene: TRBD1
clone size: once
CDR3 protein: CASSLGATGRGGYTF
CDR3 DNA: TGTGCCAGCAGCTTAGGGGCGACAGGGCGTGGTGGCTACACCTTC

J gene: TRBJ1-3
V gene: TRBV7-2
D gene: -
clone size: -
CDR3 protein: CASSSVGSGNTIYF
CDR3 DNA: TGTGCCAGCAGCTCCGTCGGCTCTGGAAACACCATATATTTT

J gene: TRBJ2-5
V gene: TRBV6-5
D gene: -
clone size: -
CDR3 protein: CASSTNFRGLETQYF
CDR3 DNA: TGTGCCAGCAGTACGAACTTCAGGGGACTGGAGACCCAGTACTTC

J gene: TRBJ1-4
V gene: TRBV11-1
D gene: -
clone size: -
CDR3 protein: CASSFGPTAAGKLFF
CDR3 DNA: TGTGCCAGCAGCTTCGGACCCACAGCCGCGGGGAAACTGTTTTTT

J gene: TRBJ2-5
V gene: TRBV5-1
D gene: TRBD2
clone size: -
CDR3 protein: CASSPGTASGSQETQYF
CDR3 DNA: TGCGCCAGCAGCCCTGGGACGGCTAGCGGGAGCCAAGAGACCCAGTACTTC

J gene: TRBJ1-1
V gene: TRBV6-5
D gene: -
clone size: many
CDR3 protein: CASGRQTEAFF
CDR3 DNA: TGTGCCAGCGGAAGGCAAACAGAAGCTTTCTTT

J gene: TRBJ1-6
V gene: TRBV5-4
D gene: -
clone size: -
CDR3 protein: CASSHANSPLHF
CDR3 DNA: TGTGCCAGCAGCCACGCTAATTCACCCCTCCACTTT

J gene: TRBJ2-3
V gene: TRBV12-5
D gene: -
clone size: -
CDR3 protein: CASGLAYTSPSTDTQYF
CDR3 DNA: TGTGCTAGTGGTTTGGCCTACACTAGCCCTAGCACAGATACGCAGTATTTT

J gene: TRBJ2-3
V gene: TRBV6-5
D gene: -
clone size: -
CDR3 protein: CASSYVSITDTQYF
CDR3 DNA: TGTGCCAGCAGTTACGTAAGCATCACAGATACGCAGTATTTT

J gene: TRBJ2-1
V gene: TRBV10-2
D gene: -
clone size: few
CDR3 protein: CASSTSRVYNEQFF
CDR3 DNA: TGCGCCAGCAGCACTAGCAGGGTTTACAATGAGCAGTTCTTC

J gene: TRBJ2-1
V gene: TRBV6-5
D gene: -
clone size: -
CDR3 protein: CASRRFGTGTDEQFF
CDR3 DNA: TGTGCCAGCAGAAGGTTTGGAACAGGCACGGATGAGCAGTTCTTC

J gene: TRBJ1-4
V gene: TRBV19
D gene: -
clone size: -
CDR3 protein: CASSRGISASTNEKLFF
CDR3 DNA: TGTGCCAGTAGTAGGGGGATTAGCGCGTCGACCAATGAAAAACTGTTTTTT

J gene: TRBJ2-4
V gene: TRBV7-9
D gene: -
clone size: -
CDR3 protein: CASSLVGQIRF
CDR3 DNA: TGTGCCAGCAGCTTAGTTGGGCAGATACGCTTC

J gene: TRBJ1-4
V gene: TRBV10-1
D gene: -
clone size: -
CDR3 protein: CASSVGQGAEKLFF
CDR3 DNA: TGCGCCAGCAGTGTCGGGCAGGGAGCTGAAAAACTGTTTTTT

J gene: TRBJ1-1
V gene: TRBV7-2
D gene: -
clone size: few
CDR3 protein: CASSLDMMNTEAFF
CDR3 DNA: TGTGCCAGCAGCCTAGACATGATGAACACTGAAGCTTTCTTT

J gene: TRBJ1-2
V gene: TRBV6-5
D gene: -
clone size: once
CDR3 protein: CASRTPRYGYTF
CDR3 DNA: TGTGCCAGCAGAACCCCTCGCTATGGCTACACCTTC

J gene: TRBJ2-1
V gene: TRBV11-3
D gene: TRBD2
clone size: -
CDR3 protein: CASSLGPSGKTGEQFF
CDR3 DNA: TGTGCCAGCAGCTTAGGGCCTAGCGGGAAAACGGGTGAGCAGTTCTTC

J gene: TRBJ2-1
V gene: TRBV4-1
D gene: -
clone size: once
CDR3 protein: CASSHLGTYPYNEQFF
CDR3 DNA: TGCGCCAGCAGCCACCTAGGGACCTACCCTTACAATGAGCAGTTCTTC

J gene: TRBJ2-1
V gene: TRBV7-2
D gene: -
clone size: -
CDR3 protein: CASSLGTYNEQFF
CDR3 DNA: TGTGCCAGCAGCTTAGGTACCTACAATGAGCAGTTCTTC

J gene: TRBJ2-6
V gene: TRBV10-3
D gene: -
clone size: once
CDR3 protein: CAISSPGANVLTF
CDR3 DNA: TGTGCCATCAGTTCTCCTGGGGCCAACGTCCTGACTTTC

J gene: TRBJ1-1
V gene: TRBV5-1
D gene: TRBD1
clone size: -
CDR3 protein: CASSTDRGRGTEAFF
CDR3 DNA: TGCGCCAGCAGCACGGACAGGGGGCGAGGTACTGAAGCTTTCTTT

J gene: TRBJ1-4
V gene: TRBV27
D gene: -
clone size: -
CDR3 protein: CASSLRHATNEKLFF
CDR3 DNA: TGTGCCAGCAGTCTAAGACATGCAACTAATGAAAAACTGTTTTTT

J gene: TRBJ1-1
V gene: TRBV6-5
D gene: -
clone size: -
CDR3 protein: CASSYTRGDTEAFF
CDR3 DNA: TGTGCCAGCAGTTATACGCGGGGAGACACTGAAGCTTTCTTT

J gene: TRBJ1-2
V gene: TRBV7-2
D gene: -
clone size: -
CDR3 protein: CASSSQGFSNYGYTF
CDR3 DNA: TGTGCCAGCAGCTCTCAGGGGTTTTCTAACTATGGCTACACCTTC

J gene: TRBJ2-7
V gene: TRBV7-9
D gene: TRBD1
clone size: few
CDR3 protein: CASSSGQGGYEQYF
CDR3 DNA: TGTGCCAGCAGCTCGGGACAGGGCGGCTACGAGCAGTACTTC

J gene: TRBJ1-1
V gene: TRBV19
D gene: -
clone size: -
CDR3 protein: CASSIGRDTEAFF
CDR3 DNA: TGTGCCAGTAGTATAGGACGAGACACTGAAGCTTTCTTT

J gene: TRBJ1-1
V gene: TRBV7-9
D gene: TRBD1
clone size: medium-sized
CDR3 protein: CASTEQGITEAFF
CDR3 DNA: TGTGCCAGCACCGAACAGGGGATCACTGAAGCTTTCTTT

J gene: TRBJ1-5
V gene: TRBV9
D gene: -
clone size: -
CDR3 protein: CASSVGPNQPQHF
CDR3 DNA: TGTGCCAGCAGCGTAGGGCCCAATCAGCCCCAGCATTTT

J gene: TRBJ2-3
V gene: TRBV7-2
D gene: -
clone size: -
CDR3 protein: CASSFRGVSDFPDTQYF
CDR3 DNA: TGTGCCAGCAGCTTTCGTGGCGTATCGGATTTCCCAGATACGCAGTATTTT

J gene: TRBJ1-2
V gene: TRBV5-1
D gene: -
clone size: few
CDR3 protein: CASTAGDGYTF
CDR3 DNA: TGTGCCAGCACCGCGGGAGATGGCTACACCTTC

J gene: TRBJ2-2
V gene: TRBV5-1
D gene: -
clone size: -
CDR3 protein: CASSLRVSAGRELFF
CDR3 DNA: TGCGCCAGCAGCTTGAGGGTCAGCGCTGGCAGGGAGCTGTTTTTT

J gene: TRBJ2-3
V gene: TRBV5-1
D gene: -
clone size: -
CDR3 protein: CASSLSDTQYF
CDR3 DNA: TGCGCCAGCAGCTTGTCAGATACGCAGTATTTT

J gene: TRBJ1-1
V gene: TRBV5-1
D gene: TRBD1
clone size: -
CDR3 protein: CASSFISGTGFSTEAFF
CDR3 DNA: TGCGCCAGCAGCTTTATTTCCGGGACAGGGTTCTCCACTGAAGCTTTCTTT

J gene: TRBJ1-4
V gene: TRBV28
D gene: -
clone size: -
CDR3 protein: CASSPRGWGTNEKLFF
CDR3 DNA: TGTGCCAGCAGTCCCCGGGGTTGGGGAACTAATGAAAAACTGTTTTTT

J gene: TRBJ2-7
V gene: TRBV19
D gene: -
clone size: -
CDR3 protein: CASSMWTGSYEQYF
CDR3 DNA: TGTGCCAGTAGTATGTGGACTGGCTCCTACGAGCAGTACTTC

J gene: TRBJ2-3
V gene: TRBV4-2
D gene: TRBD2
clone size: -
CDR3 protein: CASSQDRVAGGPTDTQYF
CDR3 DNA: TGTGCCAGCAGCCAAGATAGGGTAGCGGGAGGGCCAACAGATACGCAGTATTTT

J gene: TRBJ2-5
V gene: TRBV6-5
D gene: TRBD2
clone size: -
CDR3 protein: CASTLPGGETQYF
CDR3 DNA: TGTGCCAGCACTCTACCGGGGGGGGAGACCCAGTACTTC

J gene: TRBJ1-5
V gene: TRBV11-2
D gene: -
clone size: few
CDR3 protein: CASSLEPTNQPQHF
CDR3 DNA: TGTGCCAGCAGCTTAGAGCCGACCAATCAGCCCCAGCATTTT

J gene: TRBJ2-1
V gene: TRBV4-1
D gene: -
clone size: few
CDR3 protein: CASSQLRTRVASYNEQFF
CDR3 DNA: TGCGCCAGCAGCCAATTAAGAACCAGGGTTGCCTCCTACAATGAGCAGTTCTTC

J gene: TRBJ2-4
V gene: TRBV5-6
D gene: -
clone size: -
CDR3 protein: CASSLQGYTKNIQYF
CDR3 DNA: TGTGCCAGCAGCCTACAGGGCTATACCAAAAACATTCAGTACTTC